A selection of T cell receptor beta chains follows, all from one sample in a study of cytomegalovirus exposure and HLA in healthy donors. The method was immunoSEQ multiplex PCR; TCRdb's version includes in-frame clones alone and lacks a portion of them. The sample lists 130,000 or so clones, roughly 77% seen once, with 2.5% to 4% in the top ten. Sequenced material: PBMCs. These receptors were obtained from a man aged 40-49 years in good health and CMV-seronegative. The CDR3 runs from the conserved cysteine through the conserved F or W. A D gene is named only where the DNA matches it firmly. Clone size, where shown, is once, few, many, or a class for clones that have expanded.

. TRBJ1-1 TRBV28 TRBD1 TGTGCCAGCAGCTATGACAGGGGGTTTACTGAAGCTTTCTTT CASSYDRGFTEAFF
few TRBJ2-2 TRBV27 TRBD2 TGTGCCAGCAGCCGTCCGGTGGCGGGGGGGTACACCGGGGAGCTGTTTTTT CASSRPVAGGYTGELFF
. TRBJ1-2 TRBV4-3 TRBD1 TGCGCCAGCAGCCACGACAGGGGCAATGGCTACACCTTC CASSHDRGNGYTF
once TRBJ2-3 TRBV18 . TGTGCCAGCTCACCACCGAAGGGGTTCGGCACAGATACGCAGTATTTT CASSPPKGFGTDTQYF
. TRBJ1-4 TRBV2 . TGTGCCAGCAGTGAGACTCAGCGTAATGAAAAACTGTTTTTT CASSETQRNEKLFF
. TRBJ1-3 TRBV6-1 . TGTGCCAGCAGTGTCTCAGGGACTGGAAACACCATATATTTT CASSVSGTGNTIYF
. TRBJ1-5 TRBV2 TRBD1 TGTGCCAGCCGCTCGACAGGGGATCAGCCCCAGCATTTT CASRSTGDQPQHF
few TRBJ1-2 TRBV6-1 TRBD1 TGTGCCAGCTTTGACAGGGGCATAACCTATGGCTACACCTTC CASFDRGITYGYTF
. TRBJ2-7 TRBV5-4 TRBD2 TGTGCCAGCAGCTTGGGGGGAGCGGGGGCCTCAAGCGAGCAGTACTTC CASSLGGAGASSEQYF
few TRBJ1-4 TRBV4-3 . TGCGCCAGCAGCCAAGAAACCGGGACACGGAGTGAAAAACTGTTTTTT CASSQETGTRSEKLFF